Given below is one T cell receptor beta chain in context. Its antigen is as yet unknown. The data derive from a study of vaccination and CD4 T cells after COVID-19. The wider study: Subjects got two shots of BNT162b2 or mRNA-1273 vaccine. Stimulation of cells relied on overlapping spike peptides derived from SARS-CoV-2, HCoV-NL63, HCoV-OC43 and HCoV-229E.

Treatment indicated: roughly 11-day PBMC culture with coronavirus spike peptide pools or control peptides (ViraFEST assay). Cultures of PBMCs, around 1.8 million per well, were set up with about 10 IU/ml IL-2 and about 10 ug/ml peptide pools. The Oncomine TCR Beta short-read assay was what sequenced the DNA obtained from cultured CD4+ T cells. MiXCR was run by TCRdb on the PCR reads, yielding one entry per CDR3 protein. The sample yields just over 4,000 distinct CDR3 sequences, roughly 40% seen once. Trimming pared 3 bases from V and 4 bases from J, leaving 11 bases between. Germline values: CDR1 SGHNT, CDR2 YYREEE (reference sequence). The CDR3 sequence is 14 residues long.

Sequencing input: CD4+ T cells from blood, cultured in vitro. This receptor was identified in a human donor who had recovered from COVID-19. The genes are TRBV5-4 and TRBJ1-3; the D gene is possibly TRBD1 (6 bases). CDR3 protein: CASSWQGRGNTIYF. In DNA form, the CDR3 reads TGTGCCAGCAGCTGGCAGGGGCGCGGAAACACCATATATTTT. The whole variable domain, remainder taken from reference TRBV5-4 and TRBJ1-3, is ETGVTQSPTHLIKTRGQQVTLRCSSQSGHNTVSWYQQALGQGPQFIFQYYREEENGRGNFPPRFSGLQFPNYSSELNVNALELDDSALYLCASSWQGRGNTIYFGEGSWLTVV.